This T cell receptor (beta chain) was captured in a study of blood T cell repertoires in COVID-19. Background on the study: PBMCs, B-cell-depleted T cells, or T cells were the source of the cDNA or gDNA that made up the material.

Here immunoSEQ multiplex PCR was the method, and the copy in TCRdb shows in-frame clones only, minus some. Of fewer than 300,000 clones listed, 90% were seen once; the top ten hold 1.1%. Germline CDR1 reads SGHAT; CDR2 reads FQNNGV. This CDR3 spans 15 amino acids. V was pared by 2 bases and J by 6 bases, with 6 bases of the junction left unmatched. This clone has only one observation. This TCR derives from a woman in her 30s who had recovered from COVID-19. This chain connects TRBV11-2 to TRBJ2-2; the match to TRBD2 covers 7 bases. The sequencing sample was made of PBMCs or T cells enriched from blood (not recorded which). The CDR3 spells CASSLTSELSGELFF. Written as DNA, the CDR3 is TGTGCCAGCAGCTTAACTAGCGAGCTTTCCGGGGAGCTGTTTTTT.